This TCR beta chain was documented in a study of molecular identifiers for immune sequencing clone quantification. Overall study: In replicates, the authors split RNA from approximately 20,000 or 100,000 naive CD8 cells five ways and sequenced four.

CDR1 and CDR2 (germline): MNHEY, SVGEGT. V gave up 2 bases and J gave up 6 bases, with 11 bases separating them. This CDR3 has 13 amino acids. As previously described, bulk TCR libraries were made using listed TCR primers. TCRdb processed the PCR reads anew with MiXCR; each CDR3 protein has one entry. The profile covers thousands of distinct CDR3 sequences, with around 33% appearing a single time and roughly 5% taken by the ten largest. This clonotype appeared a few times. The chain links TRBV6-2 or TRBV6-3 to TRBJ2-7; no reliable D call. The sequence derives from a human donor in good health. Some libraries in this study had Jurkat cell RNA spiked in. The specimen sequenced was naive CD8+ T cells from blood, with Jurkat cell RNA spiked in. As for subset: FACS-sorted CD8+CD4-CCR7+CD45RA+ naive T cells. The CDR3 region has the DNA TGTGCCAGCAGTTACCCGCGGAGTCTCGAGCAGTACTTC. Protein sequence: CASSYPRSLEQYF.